This T cell receptor beta chain was sequenced for a study of OX40 agonist ivuxolimab in advanced cancers. Background on the study: The eligibility criteria allowed prior anti-PD-1, anti-PD-L1 or anti-CTLA-4 therapy, and around 38% had some. Study findings and constraints: Doses of 0.1 to 3.0 mg/kg were accompanied by clonal expansion of CD4+ and CD8+ blood T cells by week 6.

Assay used: immunoSEQ multiplex PCR; TCRdb lists only in-frame clones, some missing. The table records roughly 40,000 clones, about nine tenths of them present only once. This CDR3 region has 12 residues. Germline-derived CDR1 and CDR2 are GTSNPN and SVGIG (reference sequence). The J segment lost 5 bases and the V segment lost 5 bases, leaving 5 bases of the junction unmatched. Concerning this clone itself: No antigen is known for it.

The chain uses TRBV30 and TRBJ2-7; TRBD1 aligns across 8 bases. This TCR was recovered from an adult with an advanced solid tumor such as melanoma, head and neck, liver or kidney cancer. The source material was CD4+ or CD8+ T cells sorted from blood, sampled in a trial of the OX40 agonist ivuxolimab. CDR3 sequence: CAWEQGVDEQYF. The CDR3 DNA sequence: TGTGCCTGGGAACAGGGGGTAGACGAGCAGTACTTC.